The 30 T cell receptor beta chains below were found in one sample sequenced in a study of shared clonotypes between healthy human individuals. Only in-frame clones appear in the TCRdb table, and some are missing; sequencing was by immunoSEQ multiplex PCR. The sample carries 2 million to 2.5 million clones, roughly 93% recorded once. The sequencing input was naive CD4+ T cells from PBMCs. Subset given: CD45RA+ positively selected. Every receptor here comes from a man aged 18 to 30 in good health. Some clones in this sample may be carry-over from other donors' samples.

This clone occurred a few times. The sample contains more than one DNA sequence encoding this CDR3. CDR3 protein: CASSVGGRSGNTIYF. CDR3 DNA: TGTGCCAGCAGCGTAGGAGGCCGCAGTGGAAACACCATATATTTT. J is TRBJ1-3 and V is TRBV9; no firm D call. Germline loops: CDR1 SGDLS, CDR2 YYNGEE. V gave up 0 bases and J gave up 3 bases, with 10 bases separating them. This CDR3 spans 15 amino acids.

The genes are TRBV5-1 and TRBJ1-4; maybe TRBD1 (5 bases). The CDR3 has 14 residues. The germline V and J ends were trimmed by 5 bases and 7 bases, with 15 bases remaining between them. Germline V gene lookup returns CDR1 SGHRS and CDR2 YFSETQ. Here the CDR3 reads CASSWKNGGEKLFF. Written as DNA, the CDR3 is TGCGCCAGCAGTTGGAAGAATGGGGGTGAAAAACTGTTTTTT. Full variable domain (remainder filled in from reference TRBV5-1 and TRBJ1-4): KAGVTQTPRYLIKTRGQQVTLSCSPISGHRSVSWYQQTPGQGLQFLFEYFSETQRNKGNFPGRFSGRQFSNSRSEMNVSTLELGDSALYLCASSWKNGGEKLFFGSGTQLSVL.

The chain carries TRBV6-4 and TRBJ1-1; TRBD1 matches at 8 bases. Germline V gives CDR1 MRHNA, CDR2 SNTAGT. CDR3 length equals 14 residues. The trim removed 6 bases at V and 1 base at J, leaving 4 bases unmatched. This CDR3 is CASRDRAENTEAFF. In DNA, the CDR3 is TGTGCCAGCAGGGACAGGGCAGAGAACACTGAAGCTTTCTTT.

The chain has TRBV5-4 and TRBJ2-7; perhaps TRBD2 as D (6 bases). Trimming stripped 4 bases from V and 2 bases from J, with 22 bases between. Germline CDR1 is SGHNT and CDR2 is YYREEE (reference sequence). The CDR3 runs to 17 residues. The CDR3 reads CASSPGVGTPETYEQYF. Written as DNA, the CDR3 is TGTGCCAGCAGCCCTGGGGTAGGGACTCCTGAGACCTACGAGCAGTACTTC.

This sequence joins TRBV19 and TRBJ2-3; TRBD1 agrees at 8 bases. Per germline, CDR1 LNHDA and CDR2 SQIVND (reference sequence). This CDR3 comprises 16 residues. V shed 5 bases and J 0 bases; nucleotides not matched to a gene: 7. The CDR3 spells CASSSGQGYSTDTQYF. The CDR3 nucleotides are TGTGCCAGTAGTTCCGGACAGGGATATAGCACAGATACGCAGTATTTT. The full variable domain, rest sourced from reference TRBV19 and TRBJ2-3, is DGGITQSPKYLFRKEGQNVTLSCEQNLNHDAMYWYRQDPGQGLRLIYYSQIVNDFQKGDIAEGYSVSREKKESFPLTVTSAQKNPTAFYLCASSSGQGYSTDTQYFGPGTRLTVL.

The V call is TRBV7-2, the J call TRBJ1-1; tentatively, D is TRBD1 (6 bases). V dropped 5 bases and J dropped 1 base, with 14 bases sitting between them. CDR1 is SGHTA and CDR2 is FQGNSA in the germline V gene. This CDR3 contains 15 residues. The DNA of the CDR3 is TGTGCCAGCAGCGTAATGGGCAGGGGGAACACTGAAGCTTTCTTT. It codes for CASSVMGRGNTEAFF.

The gene calls are TRBV7-2 and TRBJ1-2; 10 nucleotides line up with TRBD1. CDR3 length: 14 residues. V lost 3 bases, J lost 8 bases, and 6 bases stayed unmatched. Germline lookup yields CDR1 SGHTA and CDR2 FQGNSA. In DNA, the CDR3 is TGTGCCAGCAGCTTGGGACAGGGGATCTCGGGCTACACCTTC. It encodes CASSLGQGISGYTF.

The rearrangement uses TRBV5-1 and TRBJ2-7; the D is unclear. The V gene's germline CDR1 is SGHRS and CDR2 YFSETQ. V lost 4 bases and J lost 3, with 14 bases in between. The CDR3 is 14 residues long. The CDR3 DNA reads TGCGCCAGCAGCCCGTGGATGGCTGGCTACGAGCAGTACTTC. Protein: CASSPWMAGYEQYF.

The rearrangement joins TRBV28 to TRBJ2-5, with a weak D call TRBD1 (6 bases). Germline values: CDR1 MDHEN, CDR2 SYDVKM. The CDR3 loop spans 15 amino acids. V lost 3 bases to trimming and J lost 3 bases, with 14 bases between them. CDR3: CASSLNGAGEETQYF. The CDR3 bases are TGTGCCAGCAGTTTGAACGGGGCAGGGGAAGAGACCCAGTACTTC.

With regard to this clone: The junction differs from germline at one of its ends, possibly a read error. This sequence joins TRBV7-8 and TRBJ1-5, with D perhaps TRBD1 (6 bases). Germline CDR1 is SGHVS and CDR2 is FQNEAQ. CDR3 length equals 14 residues. CDR3 nucleotide sequence: TGTGCCAGCAGCCAATACAGGGATTTGTCGGAAATCACTTTT. It encodes CASSQYRDLSEITF. The variable domain in full, completed from reference TRBV7-8 and TRBJ1-5, reads GAGVSQSPRYKVAKRGQDVALRCDPISGHVSLFWYQQALGQGPEFLTYFQNEAQLDKSGLPSDRFFAERPEGSVSTLKIQRTQQEDSAVYLCASSQYRDLSEITFGDGTRLSIL.

The J gene is TRBJ2-1, the V gene TRBV6-6, with TRBD2 matching 11 bases. Germline trimming cut 2 bases from V and 7 bases from J; bases unmatched to any gene: 7. Germline V gene lookup returns CDR1 MNHNY and CDR2 SVGAGI (reference sequence). This CDR3 is 16 amino acids long. The CDR3 bases are TGTGCCAGCAGTTACCCGACTAGCGGGATTCGGAATGAGCAGTTCTTC. Its translation: CASSYPTSGIRNEQFF.

The chain carries TRBV5-4 and TRBJ1-4, with D perhaps TRBD1 (5 bases). The germline V and J ends were trimmed by 3 bases and 0 bases, with 15 bases remaining between them. This CDR3 contains 17 residues. CDR1 SGHNT and CDR2 YYREEE come from the germline V gene (reference sequence). The CDR3 protein is CASSSRSQGSTNEKLFF. For the CDR3, the DNA is TGTGCCAGCAGCTCCCGCAGCCAGGGATCAACTAATGAAAAACTGTTTTTT.

This chain joins TRBV4-2 and TRBJ2-7; 10 bases fit TRBD2. CDR3 length: 14 amino acids. V trimming: 5 bases; J trimming: 10 bases; junction bases outside the gene matches: 11. Germline CDR1 and CDR2: LGHNA and YNFKEQ. The CDR3 protein is CASSLEPSGGAQYF. CDR3 in DNA: TGTGCCAGCAGCTTGGAGCCTAGCGGGGGTGCTCAGTACTTC.

In DNA form, the CDR3 reads TGTGCCAGCAGGATCGTCTTTAGGGGGCATGGAGAAAAACTGTTTTTT. Its protein product is CASRIVFRGHGEKLFF. The V call is TRBV28, the J call TRBJ1-4; 7 nucleotides match TRBD1. Trimming at V came to 6 bases and at J to 8 bases, leaving 15 bases not matched to a gene. This CDR3 spans 16 amino acids. CDR1 is MDHEN and CDR2 is SYDVKM in the germline V gene. The variable domain in full, completed from reference TRBV28 and TRBJ1-4, reads DVKVTQSSRYLVKRTGEKVFLECVQDMDHENMFWYRQDPGLGLRLIYFSYDVKMKEKGDIPEGYSVSREKKERFSLILESASTNQTSMYLCASRIVFRGHGEKLFFGSGTQLSVL.

The chain carries TRBV7-2 and TRBJ2-7; tentative D call: TRBD2 (6 bases). The CDR3 loop spans 15 amino acids. CDR1 and CDR2 (germline): SGHTA, FQGNSA. V was pared by 1 base and J by 5 bases, with 15 bases between. The CDR3 loop is CASSLDGTEGHEQYF. The CDR3 DNA follows: TGTGCCAGCAGCTTAGACGGGACTGAGGGCCACGAGCAGTACTTC.

The chain is built from TRBV28 and TRBJ2-1; TRBD2 agrees at 7 bases. Germline V CDR1 and CDR2: MDHEN, SYDVKM. With V trimmed by 3 bases and J by 6 bases, 11 bases remained unmatched. This CDR3 spans 16 amino acids. This CDR3 is CASSFLTSGKGNEQFF. The DNA for the CDR3 is TGTGCCAGCAGTTTCCTGACCAGCGGGAAGGGCAATGAGCAGTTCTTC.

The chain has TRBV28 and TRBJ2-1; either TRBD1 or TRBD2 may supply D (5 bases each). The V and J ends lost 4 bases and 2 bases respectively, with 15 bases between them. The CDR3 is 16 residues long. Germline CDR1 MDHEN, CDR2 SYDVKM. The CDR3: CASSSVARGTYNEQFF. In nucleotides, the CDR3 is TGTGCCAGCAGTTCAGTCGCCCGGGGCACCTACAATGAGCAGTTCTTC.

V gene TRBV7-9 combines with J gene TRBJ1-5; 9 nucleotides line up with TRBD1. The ends lost 4 bases at V and 7 bases at J; junction bases unmatched: 14. The CDR3 runs to 17 residues. Germline V gene sequence: CDR1 SEHNR, CDR2 FQNEAQ (reference sequence). CDR3 sequence: CASSSTLGDRVSQPQHF. Here the CDR3 DNA reads TGTGCCAGCAGCTCAACATTGGGGGACAGGGTGAGCCAGCCCCAGCATTTT. Using reference TRBV7-9 and TRBJ1-5 for the parts outside the CDR3, the full variable domain is DTGVSQNPRHKITKRGQNVTFRCDPISEHNRLYWYRQTLGQGPEFLTYFQNEAQLEKSRLLSDRFSAERPKGSFSTLEIQRTEQGDSAMYLCASSSTLGDRVSQPQHFGDGTRLSIL.

The rearrangement joins TRBV11-2 to TRBJ1-2; D is uncertain. V was cut by 1 base and J by 2 bases, with 8 bases left in between. The CDR3 is 14 amino acids. Per germline, CDR1 SGHAT and CDR2 FQNNGV. The DNA for the CDR3 is TGTGCCAGCAGCTTAGGGGAACCCAACTATGGCTACACCTTC. It is translated as CASSLGEPNYGYTF.

The gene calls are TRBV18 and TRBJ1-4; D remains unclear. The CDR3 extends over 14 amino acids. V lost 3 bases, J lost 8 bases, and 13 bases lay in between. Germline loops: CDR1 KGHSH, CDR2 LQKENI. CDR3 DNA: TGTGCCAGCTCACCGGTAGCACCCGGGGAAAAACTGTTTTTT. It codes for CASSPVAPGEKLFF. Combining the CDR3 with reference TRBV18 and TRBJ1-4 gives the whole variable domain NAGVMQNPRHLVRRRGQEARLRCSPMKGHSHVYWYRQLPEEGLKFMVYLQKENIIDESGMPKERFSAEFPKEGPSILRIQQVVRGDSAAYFCASSPVAPGEKLFFGSGTQLSVL.

In this sample, this clone turned up once. One end of the junction fails to match germline, which may point to a read error. The V gene is TRBV11-2, the J gene TRBJ2-7; 8 bases line up with TRBD1. The germline V gene encodes CDR1 SGHAT and CDR2 FQNNGV. The CDR3 runs to 14 residues. CDR3 coding DNA: TGTGCCAGCAGCTTCCCCGAAACACCGACAGGGGTCCGCTTC. Translating gives CASSFPETPTGVRF. The variable domain in full, completed from reference TRBV11-2 and TRBJ2-7, reads EAGVAQSPRYKIIEKRQSVAFWCNPISGHATLYWYQQILGQGPKLLIQFQNNGVVDDSQLPKDRFSAERLKGVDSTLKIQPAKLEDSAVYLCASSFPETPTGVRFGPGTRLTVT.

V is TRBV5-5 and J is TRBJ1-4; TRBD1 might be the D (5 bases). Germline V gene sequence: CDR1 SGHKS, CDR2 YYEKEE (reference sequence). V dropped 1 base and J dropped 6 bases, with 13 bases sitting between them. This CDR3 is 15 amino acids long. In DNA form, the CDR3 reads TGTGCCAGCAGCTTGTATCGTCAGGGCGATGAAAAACTGTTTTTT. It codes for CASSLYRQGDEKLFF. Drawing the rest from reference TRBV5-5 and TRBJ1-4, the complete variable domain is DAGVTQSPTHLIKTRGQQVTLRCSPISGHKSVSWYQQVLGQGPQFIFQYYEKEERGRGNFPDRFSARQFPNYSSELNVNALLLGDSALYLCASSLYRQGDEKLFFGSGTQLSVL.

On this clone itself: Distinct nucleotide sequences in the sample also encode this CDR3. The V call is TRBV28, the J call TRBJ2-3, with D perhaps given as TRBD1 or TRBD2 (5 bases each). Looked up from germline, CDR1 is MDHEN and CDR2 is SYDVKM. The CDR3 is made up of 14 amino acids. Trimming removed 3 bases from V and 2 bases from J, with 9 bases in between. In nucleotides, the CDR3 is TGTGCCAGCAGTTTCGTTGGGACCACAGATACGCAGTATTTT. Translating gives CASSFVGTTDTQYF. Full variable domain (remainder filled in from reference TRBV28 and TRBJ2-3): DVKVTQSSRYLVKRTGEKVFLECVQDMDHENMFWYRQDPGLGLRLIYFSYDVKMKEKGDIPEGYSVSREKKERFSLILESASTNQTSMYLCASSFVGTTDTQYFGPGTRLTVL.

This sequence joins TRBV6-5 and TRBJ2-1; TRBD2 might be the D (6 bases). CDR1 is MNHEY and CDR2 is SVGAGI in the germline V gene. V lost 2 bases and J lost 2, with 13 bases in between. The CDR3 has 16 amino acids. The CDR3 loop reads CASSYAGTPTYNEQFF. The CDR3 bases are TGTGCCAGCAGTTACGCGGGAACTCCTACCTACAATGAGCAGTTCTTC.

There are a few counts of this clone. The CDR3 DNA reads TGTGCCAGCTCCGACACAGTGGGAAACACTGAAGCTTTCTTT. Its translation is CASSDTVGNTEAFF. The chain joins TRBV18 to TRBJ1-1; no clear D gene. V dropped 6 bases and J dropped 2 bases, with 13 bases sitting between them. Germline values: CDR1 KGHSH, CDR2 LQKENI. CDR3 length equals 14 residues.

V is TRBV7-3 and J is TRBJ2-3; D possibly corresponds to TRBD1 (6 bases). The CDR3 consists of 15 residues. Germline V gives CDR1 SGHTA, CDR2 FQGTGA. Trimming pared 5 bases from V and 0 bases from J, leaving 12 bases between. The CDR3: CASSPQGRSTDTQYF. The CDR3 DNA sequence: TGTGCCAGCAGCCCCCAGGGGCGCAGCACAGATACGCAGTATTTT.

This clone showed up just a few times. The chain has TRBV13 and TRBJ1-4; D perhaps matches TRBD1 (5 bases). Trimming stripped 3 bases from V and 7 bases from J, with 12 bases between. CDR3 length: 14 residues. Germline CDR1 PRHDT, CDR2 FYEKMQ (reference sequence). CDR3: CASSFSREGEKLFF. For the CDR3, the DNA is TGTGCCAGCAGCTTCTCCAGGGAGGGTGAAAAACTGTTTTTT. Together with reference TRBV13 and TRBJ1-4, the CDR3 gives the full variable domain: AAGVIQSPRHLIKEKRETATLKCYPIPRHDTVYWYQQGPGQDPQFLISFYEKMQSDKGSIPDRFSAQQFSDYHSELNMSSLELGDSALYFCASSFSREGEKLFFGSGTQLSVL.

The chain links TRBV5-4 to TRBJ1-1; weak D call: TRBD1 (6 bases). This CDR3 is built from 13 residues. Germline V CDR1 and CDR2: SGHNT, YYREEE (reference sequence). Trimming cost V 1 base and J 8 bases, with 12 bases left between them. The CDR3 loop reads CASSLRDTLEAFF. CDR3 nucleotides: TGTGCCAGCAGCTTGCGGGACACCTTAGAAGCTTTCTTT.

The rearrangement joins TRBV19 to TRBJ1-5; D is ambiguous. Germline V lookup: CDR1 LNHDA, CDR2 SQIVND (reference sequence). The CDR3 length is 15 residues. Trimming stripped 6 bases from V and 0 bases from J, with 12 bases between. Here the CDR3 reads CASSSISSSNQPQHF. CDR3 nucleotide sequence: TGTGCCAGTAGCTCGATATCTTCTAGCAATCAGCCCCAGCATTTT.

The chain is built from TRBV18 and TRBJ1-1, with TRBD1 identical over 7 bases. Per germline, CDR1 KGHSH and CDR2 LQKENI. The CDR3 sequence is 17 residues long. Trimming removed 2 bases from V and 1 base from J; junction bases left unmatched: 10. In DNA, the CDR3 is TGTGCCAGCTCACCAAAACAGGGGACGACTTCGAACACTGAAGCTTTCTTT. Protein sequence: CASSPKQGTTSNTEAFF.